This T cell receptor (beta chain) was recovered during a study of CD8 T cells in ankylosing spondylitis. Notes on the study in general: Disease-linked clones reportedly concentrated significantly in matched ankylosing spondylitis synovial fluid. What seemed typical of ankylosing spondylitis blood was a TCR beta motif built from roughly 8 highly homologous variants. In peripheral blood, disease-linked CD8+ clones occurred at relatively low frequencies.

This clonotype was picked up a small number of times. Its target is unknown. CDR1 and CDR2 from the germline V gene are SGHTA and FQGTGA. V lost 5 bases to trimming and J lost 8 bases; unmatched junction nucleotides: 7. This CDR3 spans 13 amino acids. 5'-RACE, quantitative and with molecular barcodes, yielded the TCR beta libraries. Each CDR3 protein gets one entry after TCRdb re-called the 5' RACE reads with MiXCR. The sample includes roughly 250,000 distinct CDR3 sequences, 8% to 9.5% of them seen just once. The sequence derives from a male donor with ankylosing spondylitis or in good health (not recorded which). The chain recombines TRBV7-3 with TRBJ2-3, with 7 bases fitting TRBD1. What was sequenced was blood, either unsorted or a sorted T cell fraction (not recorded which). The CDR3 sequence: CASSVDRDGTQYF. As DNA, the CDR3 is TGTGCCAGCAGCGTAGACAGGGACGGTACGCAGTATTTT.